A selection of T cell receptor beta chains follows, all from one sample in a study of T cells after yellow fever vaccination. One entry per CDR3 protein, called by TCRdb with MiXCR from the 5' RACE reads. The top ten hold approximately 25% of the sample, which has roughly 340,000 distinct CDR3 sequences, 3% to 4.5% seen once. Specimen: PBMCs, collected 5 days after the yellow fever booster vaccination. The receptors shown here come from a man aged 18 to 30 who received the YFV17D yellow fever vaccine. Each CDR3 is given with its conserved first and last residue. Fields, in order: J gene, D gene, CDR3 length, clone size, V gene, CDR3 DNA, CDR3 protein. D genes are given only for firm matches. The size entry is marked missing in some rows and otherwise reads once, few, many or a size class.

>TRBJ2-7|TRBD1|14|few|TRBV5-1
TGCGCCAGCAGCTCTGCGAAAGACAGGGGCGAGCAGTACTTC
CASSSAKDRGEQYF
>TRBJ1-1|NA|14|NA|TRBV3-1
TGTGCCAGCAGGGAAGGGGGGGGAGGCACTGAAGCTTTCTTT
CASREGGGGTEAFF
>TRBJ2-5|NA|12|few|TRBV6-6
TGTGCCAGCAGTTCGCGGCCGGCTACCCAGTACTTC
CASSSRPATQYF
>TRBJ2-7|NA|16|NA|TRBV5-1
TGCGCCAGCAGCCAGCAAAGCTCGACGGGGCAGGGCGAGCAGTACTTC
CASSQQSSTGQGEQYF
>TRBJ1-5|NA|17|few|TRBV4-1
TGCGCCAGCAGCCAAGATGGGGGGGATCTTAGCAATCAGCCCCAGCATTTT
CASSQDGGDLSNQPQHF
>TRBJ1-6|TRBD1|14|many|TRBV5-1
TGCGCCAGCAGCGTCCAGGGGGCGCGGACACCCCTCCACTTT
CASSVQGARTPLHF
>TRBJ1-4|TRBD1|14|few|TRBV12-3/TRBV12-4
TGTGCCAGCAGTTTTACAGGGGCCAGTGAAAAACTGTTTTTT
CASSFTGASEKLFF
>TRBJ1-5|NA|21|NA|TRBV6-2/TRBV6-3
TGTGCCAGCGGGTCTCGACTCGGGACAAGGGCTTTGGGCGGGGAGAATCAGCCCCAGCATTTT
CASGSRLGTRALGGENQPQHF
>TRBJ2-2|NA|16|NA|TRBV12-3/TRBV12-4
TGTGCCAGCAGAATGCCGCGCGGTCGATACGCCGGGGAGCTGTTTTTT
CASRMPRGRYAGELFF
>TRBJ2-7|NA|12|few|TRBV20-1
TGCAGTGCTCACCCTACACAGGGAGGGGGGGCTTTC
CSAHPTQGGGAF
>TRBJ2-3|NA|13|many|TRBV25-1
TGTGCCAGCAGCCCGGTGGCTCCAGATACGCAGTATTTT
CASSPVAPDTQYF
>TRBJ1-1|NA|14|NA|TRBV20-1
TGCAGTGCTAGAGCCGGGACCACGGAGGGTGAAGCTTTCTTT
CSARAGTTEGEAFF
>TRBJ1-1|NA|14|NA|TRBV19
TGTGCCAGTAGTATCGGGGAAATGAACACTGAAGCTTTCTTT
CASSIGEMNTEAFF
>TRBJ2-1|TRBD1|12|many|TRBV11-2
TGTGCCAGCAGTTTGGACAGGGGTGAGCAGTTCTTC
CASSLDRGEQFF
>TRBJ1-1|TRBD1|15|few|TRBV5-1
TGCGCCAGCAGCTTGGCCCGACAGGGGTGGCCTGAAGCTTTCTTT
CASSLARQGWPEAFF
>TRBJ1-5|NA|14|few|TRBV4-3
TGCGCCAGCAGCCAAACCGACAGATATCAGCCCCAGCATTTT
CASSQTDRYQPQHF
>TRBJ2-3|NA|14|NA|TRBV5-1
TGCGCCAGCAGCTCCCGGGGGGCGGGCAATACGCAGTATTTT
CASSSRGAGNTQYF
>TRBJ2-1|TRBD2|16|NA|TRBV20-1
TGCAGTGCTAGAGCTCCGCTAGCGGGGGTAGTAGGTGAGCAGTTCTTC
CSARAPLAGVVGEQFF
>TRBJ1-1|NA|13|few|TRBV30
TGTGCCTGGAGTGACAGTTTGAACACTGAAGCTTTCTTT
CAWSDSLNTEAFF
>TRBJ1-4|NA|17|many|TRBV11-2
TGTGCCAGCAGCCCCTATCTTGGCGGCAGGGTACATGAAAAACTGTTTTTT
CASSPYLGGRVHEKLFF
>TRBJ1-3|NA|16|many|TRBV13
TGTGCCAGCAGCCACCGCCCAGGACGGATTGGAAACACCATATATTTT
CASSHRPGRIGNTIYF
>TRBJ1-5|NA|13|many|TRBV28
TGTGCCAGCAGTTCCACGGGGGCCGAGCGCCAGCATTTT
CASSSTGAERQHF
>TRBJ2-7|NA|15|many|TRBV27
TGTGCCAGCAGTTTATCACCAGGGATCGGCTACGAGCAGTACTTC
CASSLSPGIGYEQYF